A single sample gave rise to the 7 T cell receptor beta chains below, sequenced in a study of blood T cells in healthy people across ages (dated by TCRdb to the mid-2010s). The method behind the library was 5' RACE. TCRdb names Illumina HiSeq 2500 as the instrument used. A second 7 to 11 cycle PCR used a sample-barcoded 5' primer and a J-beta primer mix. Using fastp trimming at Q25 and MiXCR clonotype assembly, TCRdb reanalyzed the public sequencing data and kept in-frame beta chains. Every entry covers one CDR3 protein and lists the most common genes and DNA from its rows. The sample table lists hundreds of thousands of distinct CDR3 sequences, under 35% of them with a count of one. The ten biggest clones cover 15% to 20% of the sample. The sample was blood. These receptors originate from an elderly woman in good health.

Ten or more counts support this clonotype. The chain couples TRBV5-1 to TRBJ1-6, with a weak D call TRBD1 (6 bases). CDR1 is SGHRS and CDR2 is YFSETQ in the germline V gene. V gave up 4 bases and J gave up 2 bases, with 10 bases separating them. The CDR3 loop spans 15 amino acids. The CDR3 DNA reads TGCGCCAGCAGCGCCGGACAGACCTATAATTCACCCCTCCACTTT. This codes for CASSAGQTYNSPLHF.

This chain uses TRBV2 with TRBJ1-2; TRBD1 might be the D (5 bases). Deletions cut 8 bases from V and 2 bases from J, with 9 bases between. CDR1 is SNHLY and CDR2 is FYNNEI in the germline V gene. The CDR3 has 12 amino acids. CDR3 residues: CASEQANYGYTF. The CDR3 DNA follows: TGTGCCAGCGAACAGGCGAACTATGGCTACACCTTC.

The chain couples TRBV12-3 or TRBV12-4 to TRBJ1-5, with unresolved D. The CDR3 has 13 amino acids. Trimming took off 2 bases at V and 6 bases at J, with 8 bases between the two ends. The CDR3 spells CASSLSSSQPQHF. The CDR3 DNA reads TGTGCCAGCAGTTTAAGCAGTTCTCAGCCCCAGCATTTT.

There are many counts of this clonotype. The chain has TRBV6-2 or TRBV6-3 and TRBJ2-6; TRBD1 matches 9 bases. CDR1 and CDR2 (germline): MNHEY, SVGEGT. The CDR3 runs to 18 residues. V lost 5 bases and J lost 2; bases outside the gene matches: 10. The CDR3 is CASSRWTGVGTGANVLTF. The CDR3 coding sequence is TGTGCCAGCAGTCGCTGGACAGGGGTCGGCACTGGGGCCAACGTCCTGACTTTC.

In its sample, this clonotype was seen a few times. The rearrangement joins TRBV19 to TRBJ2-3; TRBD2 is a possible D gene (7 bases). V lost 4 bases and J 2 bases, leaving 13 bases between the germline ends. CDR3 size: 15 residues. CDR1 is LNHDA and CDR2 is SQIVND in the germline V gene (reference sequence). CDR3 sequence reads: CASSTGGGHTDTQYF. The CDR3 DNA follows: TGTGCCAGTAGTACCGGCGGGGGCCACACAGATACGCAGTATTTT. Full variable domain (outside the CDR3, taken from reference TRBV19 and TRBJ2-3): DGGITQSPKYLFRKEGQNVTLSCEQNLNHDAMYWYRQDPGQGLRLIYYSQIVNDFQKGDIAEGYSVSREKKESFPLTVTSAQKNPTAFYLCASSTGGGHTDTQYFGPGTRLTVL.

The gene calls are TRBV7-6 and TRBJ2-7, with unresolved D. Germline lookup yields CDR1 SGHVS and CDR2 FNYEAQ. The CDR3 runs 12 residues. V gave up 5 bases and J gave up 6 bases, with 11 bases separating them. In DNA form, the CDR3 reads TGTGCCAGCAGCCCCCCTTTCTCCGAGCAGTACTTC. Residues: CASSPPFSEQYF.

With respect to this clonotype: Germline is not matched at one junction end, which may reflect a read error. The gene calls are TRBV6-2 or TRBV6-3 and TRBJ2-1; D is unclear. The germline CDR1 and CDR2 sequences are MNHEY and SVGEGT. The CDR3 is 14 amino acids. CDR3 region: CASSYLSSYNEQVF. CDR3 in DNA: TGTGCTAGCAGTTACCTTAGCTCCTACAATGAGCAGGTCTTC.